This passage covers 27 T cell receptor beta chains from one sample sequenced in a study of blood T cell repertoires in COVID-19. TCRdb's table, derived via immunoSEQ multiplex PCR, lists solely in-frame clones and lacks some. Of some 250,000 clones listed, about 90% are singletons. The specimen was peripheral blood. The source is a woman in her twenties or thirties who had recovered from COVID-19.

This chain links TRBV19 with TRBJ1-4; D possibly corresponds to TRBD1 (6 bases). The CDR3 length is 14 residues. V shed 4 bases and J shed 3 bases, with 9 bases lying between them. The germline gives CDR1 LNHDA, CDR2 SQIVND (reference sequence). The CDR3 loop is CASSTGAANEKLFF. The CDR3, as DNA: TGTGCCAGTAGTACAGGGGCCGCTAATGAAAAACTGTTTTTT.

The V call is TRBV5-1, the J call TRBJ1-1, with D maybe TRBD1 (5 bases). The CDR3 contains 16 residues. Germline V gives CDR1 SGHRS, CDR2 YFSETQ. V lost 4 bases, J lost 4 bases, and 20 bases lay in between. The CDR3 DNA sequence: TGCGCCAGCAGCCCACATCCCGGGGGGGGTGGCACTGAAGCTTTCTTT. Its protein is CASSPHPGGGGTEAFF.

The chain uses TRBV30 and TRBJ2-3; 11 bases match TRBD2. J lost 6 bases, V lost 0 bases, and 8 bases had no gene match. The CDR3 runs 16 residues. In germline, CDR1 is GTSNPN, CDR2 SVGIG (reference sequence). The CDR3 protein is CAWSVVLAGEGDTQYF. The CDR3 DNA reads TGTGCCTGGAGTGTAGTACTAGCGGGGGAGGGGGATACGCAGTATTTT.

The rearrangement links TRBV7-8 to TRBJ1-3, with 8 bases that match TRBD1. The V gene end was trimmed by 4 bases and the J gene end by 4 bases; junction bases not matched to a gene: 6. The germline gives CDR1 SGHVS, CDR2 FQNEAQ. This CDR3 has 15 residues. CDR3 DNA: TGTGCCAGCAGCTCACAGGGGGTCGGGGGAAACACCATATATTTT. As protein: CASSSQGVGGNTIYF.

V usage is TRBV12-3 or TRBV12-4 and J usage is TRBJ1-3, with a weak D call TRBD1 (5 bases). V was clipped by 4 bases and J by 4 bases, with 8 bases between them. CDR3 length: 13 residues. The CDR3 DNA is TGTGCCAGCAGTTCAGGGTTAGGAAACACCATATATTTT. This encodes CASSSGLGNTIYF.

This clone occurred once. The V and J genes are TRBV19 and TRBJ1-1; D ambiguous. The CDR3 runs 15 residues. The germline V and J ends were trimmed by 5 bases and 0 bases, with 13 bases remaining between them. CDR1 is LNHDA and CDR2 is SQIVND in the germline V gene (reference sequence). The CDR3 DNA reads TGTGCCAGTAGTCCCCCGGAGATTATGAACACTGAAGCTTTCTTT. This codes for CASSPPEIMNTEAFF.

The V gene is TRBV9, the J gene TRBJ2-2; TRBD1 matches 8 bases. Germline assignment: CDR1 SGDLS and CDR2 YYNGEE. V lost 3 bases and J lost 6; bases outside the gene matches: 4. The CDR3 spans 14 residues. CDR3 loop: CASSGTGLPGELFF. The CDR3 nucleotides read TGTGCCAGCAGCGGGACAGGGCTCCCCGGGGAGCTGTTTTTT.

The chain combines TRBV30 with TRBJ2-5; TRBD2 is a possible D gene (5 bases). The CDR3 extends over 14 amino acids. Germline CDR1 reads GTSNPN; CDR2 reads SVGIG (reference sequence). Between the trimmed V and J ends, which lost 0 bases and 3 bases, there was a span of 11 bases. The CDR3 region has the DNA TGTGCCTGGAGTGTACATGGAGCGGAAGAGACCCAGTACTTC. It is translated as CAWSVHGAEETQYF.

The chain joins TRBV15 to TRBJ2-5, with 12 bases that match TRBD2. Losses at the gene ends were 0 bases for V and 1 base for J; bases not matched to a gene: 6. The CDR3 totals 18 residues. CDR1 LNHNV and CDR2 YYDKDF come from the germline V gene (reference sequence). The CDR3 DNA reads TGTGCCACCAGCAGAGATCGACTAGCGGGGGCCCTCCAAGAGACCCAGTACTTC. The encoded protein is CATSRDRLAGALQETQYF.

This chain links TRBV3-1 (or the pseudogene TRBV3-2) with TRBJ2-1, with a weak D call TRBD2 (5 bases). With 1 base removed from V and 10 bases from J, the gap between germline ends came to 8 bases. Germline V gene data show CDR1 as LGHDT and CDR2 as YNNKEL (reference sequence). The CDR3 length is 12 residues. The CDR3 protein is CASSQGGQEQFF. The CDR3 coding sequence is TGTGCCAGCAGCCAAGGAGGGCAAGAGCAGTTCTTC.

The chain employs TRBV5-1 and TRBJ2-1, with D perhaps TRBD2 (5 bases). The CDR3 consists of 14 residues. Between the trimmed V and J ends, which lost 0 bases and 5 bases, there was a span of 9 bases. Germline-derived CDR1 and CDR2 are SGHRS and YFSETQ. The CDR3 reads CASSLVATNNEQFF. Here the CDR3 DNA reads TGCGCCAGCAGCTTGGTAGCGACGAACAATGAGCAGTTCTTC.

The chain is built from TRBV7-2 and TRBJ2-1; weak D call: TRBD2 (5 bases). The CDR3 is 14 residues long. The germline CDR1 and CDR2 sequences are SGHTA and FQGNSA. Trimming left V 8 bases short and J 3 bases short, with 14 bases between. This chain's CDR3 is CASQPGGYYNEQFF. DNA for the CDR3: TGTGCCAGCCAGCCAGGAGGTTACTACAATGAGCAGTTCTTC.

CDR3 in amino acids: CASSIWSVGNTEAFF. DNA of the CDR3: TGTGCCAGTAGTATTTGGTCGGTTGGGAACACTGAAGCTTTCTTT. The V call is TRBV19, the J call TRBJ1-1; D is ambiguous. The CDR3 runs to 15 residues. Looked up from germline, CDR1 is LNHDA and CDR2 is SQIVND (reference sequence). Trimming removed 3 bases at V and 1 base at J, with 12 bases between.

CDR3: CARKPWWGPTNEKLFF. The CDR3 region has the DNA TGTGCCAGAAAGCCCTGGTGGGGCCCAACTAATGAAAAACTGTTTTTT. This sequence joins TRBV19 and TRBJ1-4, with D maybe TRBD1 (5 bases). The germline gives CDR1 LNHDA, CDR2 SQIVND (reference sequence). Trimming took 9 bases from V and 0 from J, leaving 17 bases between them. The CDR3 contains 16 residues.

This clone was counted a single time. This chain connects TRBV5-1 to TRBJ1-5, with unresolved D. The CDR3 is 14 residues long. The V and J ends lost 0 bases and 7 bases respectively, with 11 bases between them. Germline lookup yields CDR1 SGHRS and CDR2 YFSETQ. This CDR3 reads CASSLAGSGQPQHF. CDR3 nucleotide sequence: TGCGCCAGCAGCTTGGCGGGGTCCGGGCAGCCCCAGCATTTT. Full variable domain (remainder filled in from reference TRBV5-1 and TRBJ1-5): KAGVTQTPRYLIKTRGQQVTLSCSPISGHRSVSWYQQTPGQGLQFLFEYFSETQRNKGNFPGRFSGRQFSNSRSEMNVSTLELGDSALYLCASSLAGSGQPQHFGDGTRLSIL.

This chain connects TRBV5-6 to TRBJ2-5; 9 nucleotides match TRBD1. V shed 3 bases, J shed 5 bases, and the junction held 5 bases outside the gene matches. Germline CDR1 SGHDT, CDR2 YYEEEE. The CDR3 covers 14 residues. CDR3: CASSYDRGMETQYF. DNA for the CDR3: TGTGCCAGCAGCTACGACAGGGGGATGGAGACCCAGTACTTC.

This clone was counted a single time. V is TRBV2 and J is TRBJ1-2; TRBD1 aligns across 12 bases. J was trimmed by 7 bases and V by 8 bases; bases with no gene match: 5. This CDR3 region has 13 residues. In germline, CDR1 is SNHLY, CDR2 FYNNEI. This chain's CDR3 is CASQGDRGLGYTF. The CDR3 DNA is TGTGCCAGCCAGGGGGACAGGGGGCTTGGCTACACCTTC.

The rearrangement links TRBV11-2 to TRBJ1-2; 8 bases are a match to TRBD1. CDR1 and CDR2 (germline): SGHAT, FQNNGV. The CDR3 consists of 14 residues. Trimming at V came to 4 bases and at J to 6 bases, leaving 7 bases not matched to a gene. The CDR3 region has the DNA TGTGCCAGCAGCTCGGGACAGGCTCGTCATGGCTACACCTTC. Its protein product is CASSSGQARHGYTF.

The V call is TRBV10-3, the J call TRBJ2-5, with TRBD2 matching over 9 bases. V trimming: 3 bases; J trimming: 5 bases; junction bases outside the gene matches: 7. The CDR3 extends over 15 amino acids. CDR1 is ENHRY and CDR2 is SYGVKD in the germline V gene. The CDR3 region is CAISDRLAGNETQYF. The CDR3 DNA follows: TGTGCCATCAGTGATAGGCTAGCGGGGAACGAGACCCAGTACTTC.

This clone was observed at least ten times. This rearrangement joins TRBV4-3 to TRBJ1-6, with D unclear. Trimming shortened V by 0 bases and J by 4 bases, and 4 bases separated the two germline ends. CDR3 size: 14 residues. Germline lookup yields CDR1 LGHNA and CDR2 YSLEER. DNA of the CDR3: TGCGCCAGCAGCCAAGATCTGTATAATTCACCCCTCCACTTT. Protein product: CASSQDLYNSPLHF.

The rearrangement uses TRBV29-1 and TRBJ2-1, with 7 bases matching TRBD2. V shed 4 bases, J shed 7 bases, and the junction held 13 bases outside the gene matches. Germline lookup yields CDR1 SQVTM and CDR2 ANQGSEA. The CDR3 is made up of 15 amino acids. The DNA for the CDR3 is TGCAGCGTTGGGCGGGGGTCGGGTCGGGTTAATGAGCAGTTCTTC. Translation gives CSVGRGSGRVNEQFF.

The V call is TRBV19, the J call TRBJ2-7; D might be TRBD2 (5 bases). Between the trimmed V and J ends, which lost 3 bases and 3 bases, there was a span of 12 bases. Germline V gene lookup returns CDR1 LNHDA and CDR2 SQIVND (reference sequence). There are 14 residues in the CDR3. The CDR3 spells CASSIAVEGYEQYF. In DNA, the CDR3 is TGTGCCAGTAGTATCGCCGTTGAGGGCTACGAGCAGTACTTC.

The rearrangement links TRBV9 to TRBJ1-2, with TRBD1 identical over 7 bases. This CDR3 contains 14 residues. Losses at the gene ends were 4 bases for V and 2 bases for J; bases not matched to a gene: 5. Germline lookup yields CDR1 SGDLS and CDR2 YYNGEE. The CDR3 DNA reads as TGTGCCAGCAGCCGGACAGGCCTCAACTATGGCTACACCTTC. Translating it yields CASSRTGLNYGYTF.

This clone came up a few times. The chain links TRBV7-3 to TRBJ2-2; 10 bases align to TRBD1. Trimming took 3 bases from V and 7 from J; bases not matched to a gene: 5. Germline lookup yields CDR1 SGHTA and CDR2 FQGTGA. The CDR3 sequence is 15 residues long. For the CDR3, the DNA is TGTGCCAGCAGCTTGTTGGGACAGGGGAGCGGGGAGCTGTTTTTT. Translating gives CASSLLGQGSGELFF.

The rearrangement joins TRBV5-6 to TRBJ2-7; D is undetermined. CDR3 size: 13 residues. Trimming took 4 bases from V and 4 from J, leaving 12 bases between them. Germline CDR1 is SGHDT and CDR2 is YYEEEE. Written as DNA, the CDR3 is TGTGCCAGCAGCCCTACTGGGCAATACGAGCAGTACTTC. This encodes CASSPTGQYEQYF.

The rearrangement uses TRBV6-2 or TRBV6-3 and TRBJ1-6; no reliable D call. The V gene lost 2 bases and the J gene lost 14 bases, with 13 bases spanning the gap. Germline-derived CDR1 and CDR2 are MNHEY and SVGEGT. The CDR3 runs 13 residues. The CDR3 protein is CASSYQRTESLHF. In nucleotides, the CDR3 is TGTGCCAGCAGTTACCAGCGTACGGAATCCCTCCACTTT.

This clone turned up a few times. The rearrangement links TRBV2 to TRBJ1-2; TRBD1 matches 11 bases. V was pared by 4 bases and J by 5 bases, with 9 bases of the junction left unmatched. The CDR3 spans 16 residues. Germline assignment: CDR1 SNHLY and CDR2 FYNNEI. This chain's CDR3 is CASSGIGQGAKYGYTF. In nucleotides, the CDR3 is TGTGCCAGCAGTGGGATAGGACAGGGGGCGAAGTATGGCTACACCTTC.